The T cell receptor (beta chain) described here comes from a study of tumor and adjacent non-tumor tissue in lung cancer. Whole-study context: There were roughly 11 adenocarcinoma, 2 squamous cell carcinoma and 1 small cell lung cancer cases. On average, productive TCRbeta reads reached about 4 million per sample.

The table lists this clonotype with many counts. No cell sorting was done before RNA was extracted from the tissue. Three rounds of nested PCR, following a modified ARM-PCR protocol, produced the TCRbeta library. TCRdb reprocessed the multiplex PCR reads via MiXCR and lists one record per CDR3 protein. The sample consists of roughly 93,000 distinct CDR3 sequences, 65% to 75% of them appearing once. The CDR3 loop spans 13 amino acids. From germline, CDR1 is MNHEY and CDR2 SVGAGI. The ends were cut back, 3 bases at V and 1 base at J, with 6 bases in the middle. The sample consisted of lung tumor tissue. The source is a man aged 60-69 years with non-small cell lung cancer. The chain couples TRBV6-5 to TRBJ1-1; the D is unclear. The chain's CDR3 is CASSYIGNTEAFF. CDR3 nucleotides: TGTGCCAGCAGTTATATCGGGAACACTGAAGCTTTCTTT.